The 19 T cell receptor beta chains presented below share a single source sample, sequenced in a study of CD8 T cells in ankylosing spondylitis. Via MiXCR, TCRdb re-called the 5' RACE reads, giving one row per CDR3 protein. The sample consists of hundreds of thousands of distinct CDR3 sequences, around 20% of them appearing once. The sample was blood, either unsorted or a sorted T cell fraction (not recorded which). The source is a female donor with ankylosing spondylitis or in good health (not recorded which).

This clonotype has just a few counts. The V and J genes are TRBV12-3 or TRBV12-4 and TRBJ1-1, with 9 positions matching TRBD1. The CDR3 length is 15 residues. Trimming at V came to 7 bases and at J to 1 base, leaving 7 bases not matched to a gene. CDR3: CASTYRGRENTEAFF. CDR3 coding DNA: TGTGCCAGCACCTACAGGGGGCGTGAGAACACTGAAGCTTTCTTT.

V is TRBV6-2 or TRBV6-3 and J is TRBJ1-5, with D perhaps TRBD1 (6 bases). This CDR3 region has 19 residues. V gave up 2 bases and J gave up 1 base, with 21 bases separating them. Germline V gives CDR1 MNHEY, CDR2 SVGEGT. The CDR3 is CASSYRSGAGSLSNQPQHF. CDR3 nucleotides: TGTGCCAGCAGTTACAGATCGGGGGCAGGTTCCCTAAGCAATCAGCCCCAGCATTTT.

This clonotype was observed a handful of times. The chain joins TRBV7-2 to TRBJ2-1; the D gene is possibly TRBD1 (5 bases). Trimming shortened V by 0 bases and J by 10 bases, and 13 bases separated the two germline ends. The length of the CDR3 is 14 residues. Germline V CDR1 and CDR2: SGHTA, FQGNSA. The CDR3 region is CASSLAVGAGEQFF. The CDR3, as DNA: TGTGCCAGCAGCTTAGCGGTAGGGGCCGGAGAGCAGTTCTTC.

This clonotype showed up just a few times. The junction does not match germline at one end; this may be a read error. V usage is TRBV5-5 and J usage is TRBJ2-7, with TRBD1 matching 10 bases. This CDR3 region has 15 residues. Germline values: CDR1 SGHKS, CDR2 YYEKEE (reference sequence). DNA for the CDR3: TGTGCCAGCAGCTGGGGGACAGGGGATTCCTACGGGCAGTACTTC. It is translated as CASSWGTGDSYGQYF.

This clonotype has a count of ten or more. The genes are TRBV9 and TRBJ2-3, with D unresolved. CDR3 length: 13 amino acids. V lost 3 bases and J lost 2, with 7 bases in between. Germline CDR1 and CDR2: SGDLS and YYNGEE. The CDR3 nucleotides read TGTGCCAGCAGCGCCCTCTCCACAGATACGCAGTATTTT. Translated, it gives CASSALSTDTQYF. Variable domain in full (rest from reference TRBV9 and TRBJ2-3): DSGVTQTPKHLITATGQRVTLRCSPRSGDLSVYWYQQSLDQGLQFLIQYYNGEERAKGNILERFSAQQFPDLHSELNLSSLELGDSALYFCASSALSTDTQYFGPGTRLTVL.

Ten or more counts support this clonotype. This chain joins TRBV29-1 and TRBJ1-5; D is possibly TRBD1 (6 bases). Germline loops: CDR1 SQVTM, CDR2 ANQGSEA. Trimming pared 6 bases from V and 4 bases from J, leaving 13 bases between. This CDR3 spans 13 amino acids. CDR3 sequence (DNA): TGCAGCGTAGCTACAGGGTGGAATCAGCCCCAGCATTTT. Its translation: CSVATGWNQPQHF.

The chain combines TRBV5-6 with TRBJ2-1; 12 nucleotides line up with TRBD2. After removal of 1 base from V and 4 bases from J, the junction contained 3 bases not matched to a gene. The CDR3 is 16 amino acids. Germline CDR1 SGHDT, CDR2 YYEEEE. CDR3 amino acids: CASSLLGLAGYNEQFF. The CDR3 bases are TGTGCCAGCAGCTTGCTCGGACTAGCGGGATACAATGAGCAGTTCTTC.

This clonotype was picked up a small number of times. The chain is built from TRBV12-3 or TRBV12-4 and TRBJ1-5; D is ambiguous. The V end lost 3 bases, the J end lost 5 bases, and 8 bases lay between the germline ends. CDR3 length equals 13 residues. This chain's CDR3 is CASSFGLDQPQHF. The CDR3 bases are TGTGCCAGCAGTTTTGGTTTAGATCAGCCCCAGCATTTT.

This clonotype was recorded only once. The chain combines TRBV2 with TRBJ2-7; D gene unclear. Looked up from germline, CDR1 is SNHLY and CDR2 is FYNNEI. The CDR3 runs to 14 residues. Trimming cost V 7 bases and J 5 bases, with 18 bases left between them. CDR3 region: CASTSGTNLDEQYF. CDR3 sequence (DNA): TGTGCCAGCACCTCGGGCACTAATCTAGACGAGCAGTACTTC. Filled out from reference TRBV2 and TRBJ2-7, the complete variable domain reads EPEVTQTPSHQVTQMGQEVILRCVPISNHLYFYWYRQILGQKVEFLVSFYNNEISEKSEIFDDQFSVERPDGSNFTLKIRSTKLEDSAMYFCASTSGTNLDEQYFGPGTRLTVT.

This clonotype was recorded a few times. V gene TRBV20-1 combines with J gene TRBJ2-1; TRBD2 matches 10 bases. This CDR3 contains 15 residues. Germline V lookup: CDR1 DFQATT, CDR2 SNEGSKA (reference sequence). Losses at the gene ends were 2 bases for V and 7 bases for J; bases not matched to a gene: 8. As DNA, the CDR3 is TGCAGTGCTAGACTGAGCGGGAGGGCCGTAAATGAGCAGTTCTTC. Translation gives CSARLSGRAVNEQFF.

CDR3 amino acids: CSASPQKASGQETQYF. In DNA, the CDR3 is TGCAGTGCCAGCCCTCAGAAGGCTAGCGGCCAAGAGACCCAGTACTTC. The chain carries TRBV20-1 and TRBJ2-5; 7 bases match TRBD2. The CDR3 length is 16 residues. V lost 6 bases to trimming and J lost 1 base; unmatched junction nucleotides: 14. Germline lookup yields CDR1 DFQATT and CDR2 SNEGSKA (reference sequence).

This clonotype was seen more than once but under ten times. V gene TRBV4-3 combines with J gene TRBJ2-1; 12 positions match TRBD1. CDR1 and CDR2 (germline): LGHNA, YSLEER. Unmatched junction bases numbered 8, after V lost 0 bases and J lost 8 bases. The CDR3 contains 17 residues. The CDR3: CASSQDLLGTGGDEQFF. CDR3 nucleotides: TGCGCCAGCAGCCAAGACTTATTGGGGACAGGGGGCGATGAGCAGTTCTTC.

This clonotype occurred a few times. The J gene is TRBJ2-7, the V gene TRBV20-1; either TRBD1 or TRBD2 may supply D (6 bases each). The V end lost 5 bases, the J end lost 1 base, and 18 bases lay between the germline ends. Germline assignment: CDR1 DFQATT and CDR2 SNEGSKA (reference sequence). The CDR3 spans 15 residues. The CDR3, as DNA: TGCAGTGCTGGAGGGTACAGGGCTGGTTCCTACGAGCAGTACTTC. Translated: CSAGGYRAGSYEQYF.

The sample holds a few counts of this clonotype. The chain recombines TRBV29-1 with TRBJ1-1; D perhaps matches TRBD1 (6 bases). Germline V gene sequence: CDR1 SQVTM, CDR2 ANQGSEA. V lost 6 bases to trimming and J lost 2 bases, with 16 bases between them. The CDR3 contains 14 residues. CDR3 bases: TGCAGCGTAGTTACAGGGAGACCTAACACTGAAGCTTTCTTT. It encodes CSVVTGRPNTEAFF.

This clonotype was counted between two and nine times. V and J are TRBV5-1 and TRBJ2-3; TRBD2 matches 8 bases. CDR1 is SGHRS and CDR2 is YFSETQ in the germline V gene. V lost 4 bases and J lost 0; bases outside the gene matches: 7. This CDR3 comprises 16 residues. In DNA form, the CDR3 reads TGCGCCAGCAGCCGGATCTCTAGCGGGAGCACAGATACGCAGTATTTT. It encodes CASSRISSGSTDTQYF.

Concerning this clonotype: Just one base apart from a much larger clone, this may be a read error. V is TRBV6-2 or TRBV6-3 and J is TRBJ2-1; 7 bases match TRBD1. The trim removed 6 bases at V and 4 bases at J, leaving 3 bases unmatched. This CDR3 is built from 13 residues. Per germline, CDR1 MNHEY and CDR2 SVGEGT. CDR3 sequence: CASSQGQYNEQFF. In DNA, the CDR3 is TGTGCCAGCAGCCAGGGACAGTACAATGAGCAGTTCTTC.

In its sample, this clonotype was seen many times. This sequence joins TRBV7-2 and TRBJ2-3; no clear D gene. Trimming took off 0 bases at V and 0 bases at J, with 4 bases between the two ends. The CDR3 is made up of 14 amino acids. Germline V CDR1 and CDR2: SGHTA, FQGNSA. The CDR3 protein is CASSLAHSTDTQYF. The CDR3, as DNA: TGTGCCAGCAGCTTAGCCCATAGCACAGATACGCAGTATTTT.

The chain links TRBV4-2 to TRBJ2-3; weak D call: TRBD2 (5 bases). CDR1 and CDR2 from the germline V gene are LGHNA and YNFKEQ. Trimming removed 3 bases from V and 9 bases from J, with 10 bases in between. The CDR3 has 12 residues. The CDR3 here is CASSQDWETQYF. The CDR3 DNA reads as TGTGCCAGCAGCCAGGACTGGGAGACGCAGTATTTT.

The rearrangement joins TRBV6-2 or TRBV6-3 to TRBJ2-4; 9 bases agree with TRBD1. The CDR3 is 15 residues long. With 4 bases clipped from V and 4 bases from J, the junction kept 5 bases outside the gene matches. Germline CDR1 and CDR2: MNHEY and SVGEGT. CDR3 residues: CASSSKGQGKNIQYF. The CDR3 bases are TGTGCCAGCAGTTCCAAGGGACAGGGTAAAAACATTCAGTACTTC.